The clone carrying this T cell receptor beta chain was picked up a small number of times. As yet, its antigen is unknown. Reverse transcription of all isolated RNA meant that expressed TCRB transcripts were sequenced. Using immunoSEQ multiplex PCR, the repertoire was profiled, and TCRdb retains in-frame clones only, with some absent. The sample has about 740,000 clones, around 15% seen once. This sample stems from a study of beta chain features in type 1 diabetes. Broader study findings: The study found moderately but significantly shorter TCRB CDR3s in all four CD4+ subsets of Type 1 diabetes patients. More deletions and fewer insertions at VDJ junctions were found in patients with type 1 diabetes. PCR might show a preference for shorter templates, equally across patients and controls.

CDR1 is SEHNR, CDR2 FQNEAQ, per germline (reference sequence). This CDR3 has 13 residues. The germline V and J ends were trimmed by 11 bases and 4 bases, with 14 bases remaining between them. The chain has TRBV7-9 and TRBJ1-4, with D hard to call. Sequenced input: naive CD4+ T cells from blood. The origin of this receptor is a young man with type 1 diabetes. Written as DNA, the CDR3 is TGTGCCGCCGCGGGGTCGGTTAATGAAAAACTGTTTTTT. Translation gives CAAAGSVNEKLFF.